The entry below describes one T cell receptor (beta chain). Sequencing used immunoSEQ multiplex PCR; TCRdb keeps in-frame clones, though not all of them. The top ten hold 1.5% of the sample, which has about 84,000 clones, roughly nine tenths seen once. V lost 4 bases, J lost 14 bases, and 13 bases stayed unmatched. CDR3 length: 15 amino acids. Germline assignment: CDR1 SGHTA and CDR2 FQGNSA. These data are taken from a study of T cell responses to AZD1222 COVID-19 vaccine. Material: peripheral blood, obtained on day 0 of AZD1222 vaccination. This receptor was obtained from an adult in good health. The chain carries TRBV7-2 and TRBJ1-6; 8 nucleotides agree with TRBD1. CDR3: CASSSQTGASSALHF. In nucleotides, the CDR3 is TGTGCCAGCAGCTCCCAGACAGGGGCTAGTTCGGCCCTCCACTTT.